A selection of T cell receptor beta chains follows, all from one sample in a study of blood T cell repertoires in COVID-19. The table came from immunoSEQ multiplex PCR; TCRdb's copy has only in-frame clones and leaves some out. The data show 150,000 to 200,000 clones, with about 85% seen just once and 9.8% held by the top ten. The sequencing sample was made of peripheral blood. Receptor source: a woman older than 75 with acute or convalescent COVID-19. CDR3s include the opening cysteine and the closing phenylalanine or tryptophan. Fields, in order: clone size, V gene, D gene, J gene, CDR3 DNA, CDR3 protein. A D gene is named only where the DNA matches it firmly. Part of the rows lack a size; the others show once, few, many or a class for expanded clones.

>.|TRBV19|TRBD1|TRBJ1-5
TGTGCCAGTAGACTCAGGGGGGATGATCAGCCCCAGCATTTT
CASRLRGDDQPQHF
>.|TRBV5-1|TRBD1|TRBJ1-2
TGCGCCAGCAGGGATCCGTTGAACAGGGGTTATGGCTACACCTTC
CASRDPLNRGYGYTF
>.|TRBV3-1/TRBV3-2|.|TRBJ2-7
TGTGCCAGCAGCCAAATAAGTAGTCGCCAGCAGTACTTC
CASSQISSRQQYF
>.|TRBV27|TRBD1|TRBJ1-1
TGTGCCAGCAGTTCACACAGGGGGCTCGGGACTGAAGCTTTCTTT
CASSSHRGLGTEAFF
>.|TRBV2|.|TRBJ2-3
TGTGCCAGCAGTGTCCTAACCACAGATACGCAGTATTTT
CASSVLTTDTQYF
>.|TRBV9|TRBD2|TRBJ2-3
TGTGCCAGCAGCGTAGGGACTAGCGGGACGAGTTTCACAGATACGCAGTATTTT
CASSVGTSGTSFTDTQYF
>.|TRBV7-6|.|TRBJ2-3
TGTGCCAGCAGCCCAAGGCATAGGGGCGCGGATACGCAGTATTTT
CASSPRHRGADTQYF
>.|TRBV14|.|TRBJ1-6
TGTGCCAGCAGCCAAATAAATTCACCCCTCCACTTT
CASSQINSPLHF
>.|TRBV24-1|.|TRBJ2-2
TGTGCCACCAGGGGGAGCGGGAACACCGGGGAGCTGTTTTTT
CATRGSGNTGELFF
>.|TRBV7-2|TRBD1|TRBJ1-2
TGTGCCAGCAGCTTAGGGCAGGGGGGTGGCTACACCTTC
CASSLGQGGGYTF
>.|TRBV21-1|.|TRBJ1-3
TGTGCCAGCACCCAAAGAGGAGCAGTAGTAAACACCATATATTTT
CASTQRGAVVNTIYF
>.|TRBV11-1|TRBD1|TRBJ1-5
TGTGCCAGCAGTCGGGACAGGGGGACTCAGCCCCAGCATTTT
CASSRDRGTQPQHF
>.|TRBV30|.|TRBJ2-7
TGTGCCTGGAGCATTGACAGGAGCCCCTCCTACGAGCAGTACTTC
CAWSIDRSPSYEQYF
>.|TRBV24-1|.|TRBJ1-6
TGTGCCACCAGTGAGGGGCGATGGAATTCACCCCTCCACTTT
CATSEGRWNSPLHF
>.|TRBV5-4|TRBD2|TRBJ2-2
TGTGCCAGCAGCTTCGGGGGGAGGGGCACCGGGGAGCTGTTTTTT
CASSFGGRGTGELFF
>.|TRBV27|TRBD1|TRBJ1-1
TGTGCCAGCAGTCCCAACAGGGGGACTGAAGCTTTCTTT
CASSPNRGTEAFF
>.|TRBV3-1/TRBV3-2|TRBD1|TRBJ2-7
TGTGCCAGCAGCCAAGATTCCCCCGGGACAGGGTTCTACGAGCAGTACTTC
CASSQDSPGTGFYEQYF
>.|TRBV7-8|TRBD1|TRBJ2-3
TGTGCCAGCAGCTTAGCGCTGGGGTACAGGGGGCGGATAGATACGCAGTATTTT
CASSLALGYRGRIDTQYF
>few|TRBV9|.|TRBJ1-2
TGTGCCAGCAGCGTAGCTGGTCGACACGCTCATGGCTACACCTTC
CASSVAGRHAHGYTF
>.|TRBV5-1|TRBD1|TRBJ1-2
TGCGCCAGCAGCGTCGACAGGGTTTATGGCTACACCTTC
CASSVDRVYGYTF
>.|TRBV15|TRBD2|TRBJ2-3
TGTGCCACCAGCAGCGACCACGGACGGGGACTAGCGGCAGATACGCAGTATTTT
CATSSDHGRGLAADTQYF
>.|TRBV6-5|TRBD2|TRBJ2-1
TGTGCCAGCAGCCCCACGACTAGCGGGGTTAGTGAGCAGTTCTTC
CASSPTTSGVSEQFF
>.|TRBV2|TRBD2|TRBJ2-1
TGTGCCAGCCGGACTAGCGGGAATGAGCAGTTCTTC
CASRTSGNEQFF
>.|TRBV18|TRBD1|TRBJ2-1
TGTGCCAGCTCAGCCCGGACAGGGGACAATGAGCAGTTCTTC
CASSARTGDNEQFF
>.|TRBV7-2|.|TRBJ1-4
TGTGCCAGCAGCCAACTTCCCGGGGCTAATGAAAAACTGTTTTTT
CASSQLPGANEKLFF
>.|TRBV5-5|.|TRBJ1-2
TGTGCCAGCAGCTTGGCGTTCGGTACAGGGCATGGCTACACCTTC
CASSLAFGTGHGYTF
>once|TRBV5-4|TRBD2|TRBJ2-1
TGTGCCAGCAGCTCTAGCGGGGGGGCCTACAATGAGCAGTTCTTC
CASSSSGGAYNEQFF
>.|TRBV7-2|.|TRBJ2-3
TGTGCCAGCAGCTGGTCTAGCGTTCTCACGCAGTATTTT
CASSWSSVLTQYF
>.|TRBV5-1|TRBD1|TRBJ1-2
TGCGCCAGCAGCTTGGGGACAGGGGTCAGCTATGGCTACACCTTC
CASSLGTGVSYGYTF
>.|TRBV13|.|TRBJ1-1
TGTGCCAGCAGCTTCAGCAGGGTGAACACTGAAGCTTTCTTT
CASSFSRVNTEAFF
>.|TRBV7-9|TRBD2|TRBJ2-3
TGTGCCAGCAGCTTAACTAGCGGGACCATCGATACGCAGTATTTT
CASSLTSGTIDTQYF
>.|TRBV9|.|TRBJ2-1
TGTGCCAGCAGCGTACAGGGTAGGGCCTACAATGAGCAGTTCTTC
CASSVQGRAYNEQFF
>once|TRBV7-2|.|TRBJ2-3
TGTGCCAGCTCCCGGGTAACAGATACGCAGTATTTT
CASSRVTDTQYF
>.|TRBV29-1|.|TRBJ2-3
TGCAGCGTCGAGACAGCAGATACGCAGTATTTT
CSVETADTQYF
>.|TRBV2|.|TRBJ1-4
TGTGCCAGCAGTGAAGGTACGCCCGGTGAAAAACTGTTTTTT
CASSEGTPGEKLFF
>few|TRBV30|TRBD2|TRBJ2-1
TGTGCCCTCGGGACTAGCGGATACAATGAGCAGTTCTTC
CALGTSGYNEQFF
>.|TRBV5-4|TRBD1|TRBJ1-1
TGTGCCAGCGGACCGAGGGGGCAGGGGACGACTGAAGCTTTCTTT
CASGPRGQGTTEAFF
>.|TRBV4-3|TRBD2|TRBJ2-1
TGCGCCAGCAGCCGAACCCAAGGACTAGCGGGTTTCTACAATGAGCAGTTCTTC
CASSRTQGLAGFYNEQFF
>.|TRBV7-2|.|TRBJ1-5
TGTGCCAGCAGCTTACTGGGGGGGGATCAGCCCCAGCATTTT
CASSLLGGDQPQHF
>.|TRBV11-3|.|TRBJ2-7
TGTGCCAGCAGCTTATCAGGGGCGGGGGTCTACGAGCAGTACTTC
CASSLSGAGVYEQYF
>.|TRBV7-3|TRBD1|TRBJ1-1
TGTGCCAGCGGATTACAGGGGGGCACGACTGAAGCTTTCTTT
CASGLQGGTTEAFF
>few|TRBV2|.|TRBJ1-2
TGTGCCACCTCAGGGGACTACGATGGCTACACCTTC
CATSGDYDGYTF
>.|TRBV5-1|TRBD1|TRBJ1-5
TGCGCCAGCAGCCGGACAGGGGAAGGCAATCAGCCCCAGCATTTT
CASSRTGEGNQPQHF
>.|TRBV13|TRBD2|TRBJ2-2
TGTGCCAGCAGCTCGACTAGCGGGGGGGTGCTGGGCACCGGGGAGCTGTTTTTT
CASSSTSGGVLGTGELFF
>once|TRBV15|TRBD1|TRBJ1-2
TGTGCCACCTCTGACAGGGGCTATGGCTACACCTTC
CATSDRGYGYTF
>.|TRBV7-8|TRBD1|TRBJ2-1
TGTGCCAGCAGCTTCCGGCGGCACAGGGGGCCTAACAATGAGCAGTTCTTC
CASSFRRHRGPNNEQFF
>.|TRBV5-1|TRBD1|TRBJ2-1
TGCGCCAGCAGCCCTGGGGACAGCTCCTACAATGAGCAGTTCTTC
CASSPGDSSYNEQFF
>once|TRBV24-1|.|TRBJ2-2
TGTGCCACCAGTGTAGCCGGCCCCGGGGAGCTGTTTTTT
CATSVAGPGELFF
>once|TRBV6-5|.|TRBJ2-7
TGTGCCAGCAGTTACTCCCGTGCGGCCAGCGCCTACGAGCAGTACTTC
CASSYSRAASAYEQYF
>.|TRBV6-2/TRBV6-3|TRBD1|TRBJ2-1
TGTGCCAGCAGTCGGGGACAGGGGGCGCCTCTATTTGAGTTCTTC
CASSRGQGAPLFEFF
>.|TRBV6-5|TRBD1|TRBJ1-1
TGTGCCAGCAGTCTCCCTCCAGGGGGCGAAACTGAAGCTTTCTTT
CASSLPPGGETEAFF
>.|TRBV6-1|.|TRBJ1-2
TGTGCCAGCAGTGAGACAGGAGCGAACTATGGCTACACCTTC
CASSETGANYGYTF
>.|TRBV6-5|.|TRBJ1-3
TGTGCCAGCAGTTACCAACCACCCCGCGATGGAAACACCATATATTTT
CASSYQPPRDGNTIYF
>.|TRBV7-9|TRBD1|TRBJ2-3
TGTGCCAGCAGCTTTGCACCGGGACAGGGACCAGATACGCAGTATTTT
CASSFAPGQGPDTQYF
>.|TRBV12-3/TRBV12-4|.|TRBJ1-2
TGTGCCAGCAGTTTACGGCAGGGAGGCGGCTACACCTTC
CASSLRQGGGYTF
>.|TRBV19|TRBD1|TRBJ2-7
TGTGCCAGTAGTATAGGGGGGACAGGGGCCTACGAGCAGTACTTC
CASSIGGTGAYEQYF
>.|TRBV2|TRBD1|TRBJ1-2
TGTGCCAGCGGAGGACAGGGGGCGCAGGGCTACACCTTC
CASGGQGAQGYTF
>once|TRBV7-8|.|TRBJ1-1
TGTGCCAGCAGCCCCCCGGCAGGGATGAACACTGAAGCTTTCTTT
CASSPPAGMNTEAFF
>.|TRBV11-3|.|TRBJ2-6
TGTGCCAGCAGCCTCGGACAGACTGGGGCCAACGTCCTGACTTTC
CASSLGQTGANVLTF